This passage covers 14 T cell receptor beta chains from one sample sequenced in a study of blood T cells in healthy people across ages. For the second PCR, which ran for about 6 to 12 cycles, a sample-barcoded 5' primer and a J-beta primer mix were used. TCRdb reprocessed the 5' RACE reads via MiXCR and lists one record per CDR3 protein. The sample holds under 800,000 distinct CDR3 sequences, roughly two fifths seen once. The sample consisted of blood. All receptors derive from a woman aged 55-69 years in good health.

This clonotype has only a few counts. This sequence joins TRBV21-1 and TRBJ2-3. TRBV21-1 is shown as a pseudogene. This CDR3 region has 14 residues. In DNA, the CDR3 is TGTGCCAGCAGCAAATGCTACAGCACAGATACGCAGTATTTT. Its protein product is CASSKCYSTDTQYF.

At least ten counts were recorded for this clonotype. In DNA form, the CDR3 reads TGTGCCAGCAGCGTAGCCCCTAGCGGGAGAGAGACCCAGTACTTC. It yields the protein CASSVAPSGRETQYF. The chain is built from TRBV9 and TRBJ2-5, with TRBD2 identical over 10 bases. V was clipped by 0 bases and J by 4 bases; unmatched bases: 3. Germline V lookup: CDR1 SGDLS, CDR2 YYNGEE. This CDR3 spans 15 amino acids.

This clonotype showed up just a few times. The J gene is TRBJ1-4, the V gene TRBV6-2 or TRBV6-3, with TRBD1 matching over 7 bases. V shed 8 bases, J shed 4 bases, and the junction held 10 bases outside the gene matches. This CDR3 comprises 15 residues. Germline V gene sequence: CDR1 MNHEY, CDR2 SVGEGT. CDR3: CASEDRASGNEKLFF. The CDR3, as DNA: TGTGCCAGCGAAGACAGGGCCTCGGGTAATGAAAAACTGTTTTTT.

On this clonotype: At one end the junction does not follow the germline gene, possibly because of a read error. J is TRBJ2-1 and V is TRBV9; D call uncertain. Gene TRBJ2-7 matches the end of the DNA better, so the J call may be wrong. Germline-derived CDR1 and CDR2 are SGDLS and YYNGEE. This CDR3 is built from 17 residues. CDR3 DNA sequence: TGTGCCAACAGCGTAGGCCCCGACTTCCTCTCCTACAATGAGCAGTACTTC. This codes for CANSVGPDFLSYNEQYF.

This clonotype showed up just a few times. CDR3: CSVGVGGGQGEQYF. CDR3 DNA: TGCAGCGTTGGGGTAGGAGGGGGGCAGGGTGAGCAGTACTTC. The V and J genes are TRBV29-1 and TRBJ2-5, with D possibly being TRBD1 or TRBD2 (6 bases each). The CDR3 is 14 amino acids. Germline CDR1 is SQVTM and CDR2 is ANQGSEA. Trimming pared 4 bases from V and 11 bases from J, leaving 23 bases between.

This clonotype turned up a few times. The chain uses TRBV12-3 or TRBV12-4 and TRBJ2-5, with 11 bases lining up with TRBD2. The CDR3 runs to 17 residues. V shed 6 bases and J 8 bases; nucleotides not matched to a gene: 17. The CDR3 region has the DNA TGTGCCAGCAGACTGAACTCCGGGACTAGCGGCGGGGGAACCCAGTACTTC. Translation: CASRLNSGTSGGGTQYF.

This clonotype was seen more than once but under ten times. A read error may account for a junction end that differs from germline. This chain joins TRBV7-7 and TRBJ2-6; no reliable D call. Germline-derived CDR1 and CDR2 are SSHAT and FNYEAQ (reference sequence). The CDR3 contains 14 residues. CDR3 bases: TGTGCTAGCAGCCCGTCAGTAGGGGCCAACGTCCTGACTTTC. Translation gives CASSPSVGANVLTF.

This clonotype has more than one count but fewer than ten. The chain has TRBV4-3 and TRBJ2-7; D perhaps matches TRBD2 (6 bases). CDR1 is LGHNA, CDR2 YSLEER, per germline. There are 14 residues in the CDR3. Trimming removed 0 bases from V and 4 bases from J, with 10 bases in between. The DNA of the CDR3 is TGCGCCAGCAGCCAAGATTACCGGGAGTACGAGCAGTACTTC. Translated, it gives CASSQDYREYEQYF.

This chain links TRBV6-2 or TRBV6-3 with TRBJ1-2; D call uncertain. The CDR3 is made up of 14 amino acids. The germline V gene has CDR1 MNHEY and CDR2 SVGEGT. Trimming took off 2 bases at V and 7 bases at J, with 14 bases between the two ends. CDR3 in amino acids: CASSYPRQLPGYTF. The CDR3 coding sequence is TGTGCCAGCAGTTACCCGCGCCAGCTACCTGGCTACACCTTC.

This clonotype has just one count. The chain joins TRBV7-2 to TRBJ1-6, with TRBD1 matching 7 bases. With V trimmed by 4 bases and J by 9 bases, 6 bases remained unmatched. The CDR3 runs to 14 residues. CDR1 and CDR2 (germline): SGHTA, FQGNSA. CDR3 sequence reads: CASSSQGGSSPLHF. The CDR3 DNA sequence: TGTGCCAGCAGCTCCCAGGGGGGCAGTTCACCCCTCCACTTT.

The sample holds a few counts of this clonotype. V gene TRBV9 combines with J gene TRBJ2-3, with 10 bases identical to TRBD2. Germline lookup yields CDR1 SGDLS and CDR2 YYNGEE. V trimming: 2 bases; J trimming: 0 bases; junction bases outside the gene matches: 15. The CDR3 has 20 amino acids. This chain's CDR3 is CASSVRGLTAGGTSTDTQYF. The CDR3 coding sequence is TGTGCCAGCAGCGTCAGGGGATTAACAGCGGGAGGGACAAGCACAGATACGCAGTATTTT.

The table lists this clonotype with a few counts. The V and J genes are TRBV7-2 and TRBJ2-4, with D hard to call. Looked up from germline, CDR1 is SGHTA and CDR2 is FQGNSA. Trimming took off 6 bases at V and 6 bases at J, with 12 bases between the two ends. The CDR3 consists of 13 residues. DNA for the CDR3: TGTGCCAGCAGGGCCTATAGCAGAAACATTCAGTACTTC. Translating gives CASRAYSRNIQYF.

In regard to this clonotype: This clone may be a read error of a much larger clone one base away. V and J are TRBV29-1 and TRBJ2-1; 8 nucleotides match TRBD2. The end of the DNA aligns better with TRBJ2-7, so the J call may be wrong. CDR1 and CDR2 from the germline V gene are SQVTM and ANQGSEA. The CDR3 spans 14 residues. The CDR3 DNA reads TGCAGCGTAAAAACTAGCGGAGGGTACAATGAGCAGTACTTC. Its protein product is CSVKTSGGYNEQYF.

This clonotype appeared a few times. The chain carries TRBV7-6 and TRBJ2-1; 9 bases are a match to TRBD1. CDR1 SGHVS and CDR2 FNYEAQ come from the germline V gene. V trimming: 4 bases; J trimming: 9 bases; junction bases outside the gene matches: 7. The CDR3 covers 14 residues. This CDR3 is CASSSRQGVSEQFF. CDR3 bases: TGTGCCAGCAGCTCCCGACAGGGGGTAAGTGAGCAGTTCTTC. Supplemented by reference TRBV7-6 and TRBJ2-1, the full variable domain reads GAGVSQSPRYKVTKRGQDVALRCDPISGHVSLYWYRQALGQGPEFLTYFNYEAQQDKSGLPNDRFSAERPEGSISTLTIQRTEQRDSAMYRCASSSRQGVSEQFFGPGTRLTVL.